These 12 T cell receptor beta chains came from one sample sequenced in a study of blood T cell repertoires in COVID-19. Assay: immunoSEQ multiplex PCR; the TCRdb copy retains only in-frame clones and omits some. The top ten clones hold 8% to 13% of a sample with under 20,000 clones, 80% of them seen once. The specimen was peripheral blood. The receptors here all came from an elderly man with acute or convalescent COVID-19.

This clone has a single count. The chain combines TRBV4-1 with TRBJ2-1, with 11 bases that match TRBD1. The trim removed 3 bases at V and 9 bases at J, leaving 7 bases unmatched. The CDR3 sequence is 15 residues long. Germline values: CDR1 MGHRA, CDR2 YSYEKL. The CDR3 DNA reads as TGCGCCAGCAGCCAGCCGGGACAGGGGGATTCTGAGCAGTTCTTC. As protein: CASSQPGQGDSEQFF.

The V call is TRBV12-3 or TRBV12-4, the J call TRBJ1-2; the D gene is possibly TRBD1 (6 bases). The CDR3 has 13 residues. Trimming left V 2 bases short and J 7 bases short, with 11 bases between. CDR3 DNA sequence: TGTGCCAGCAGTTTAACAGGGAACGGTGGCTACACCTTC. This gives the protein CASSLTGNGGYTF.

The chain couples TRBV11-1 to TRBJ1-2; 9 bases are a match to TRBD1. V dropped 4 bases and J dropped 2; count of bases not matched to a gene: 2. Germline-derived CDR1 and CDR2 are SGHAT and FQDESV (reference sequence). The CDR3 runs 14 residues. The CDR3 sequence is CASSWGQGNYGYTF. The CDR3 DNA sequence: TGTGCCAGCAGCTGGGGACAGGGAAACTATGGCTACACCTTC.

CDR3 bases: TGTGCCAGCAGTCTCAACTATGGCTACACCTTC. It is translated as CASSLNYGYTF. The chain uses TRBV12-3 or TRBV12-4 and TRBJ1-2; D is ambiguous. V lost 5 bases, J lost 2 bases, and 3 bases lay in between. The CDR3 loop spans 11 amino acids.

The chain recombines TRBV5-1 with TRBJ1-1, with D tentatively TRBD1 (6 bases). Germline CDR1 SGHRS, CDR2 YFSETQ. Trimming took 3 bases from V and 11 from J, leaving 17 bases between them. This CDR3 comprises 13 residues. CDR3 bases: TGCGCCAGCAGCTCTATGGACAGAAGCTCTGCTTTCTTT. Its protein is CASSSMDRSSAFF.

V and J are TRBV18 and TRBJ2-3; no clear D. CDR3 length: 13 amino acids. CDR1 is KGHSH, CDR2 LQKENI, per germline. With 1 base removed from V and 3 bases from J, the gap between germline ends came to 5 bases. CDR3 DNA sequence: TGTGCCAGCTCACCACGCAGGACAGATACGCAGTATTTT. Amino acid sequence: CASSPRRTDTQYF.

J is TRBJ2-1 and V is TRBV6-2 or TRBV6-3, with 12 bases matching TRBD1. V shed 5 bases, J shed 5 bases, and the junction held 4 bases outside the gene matches. Germline CDR1 MNHEY, CDR2 SVGEGT. The CDR3 is 15 amino acids. Here the CDR3 reads CASSPGTGGHNEQFF. CDR3 nucleotides: TGTGCCAGCAGTCCAGGGACAGGGGGCCACAATGAGCAGTTCTTC.

This sequence joins TRBV10-3 and TRBJ1-1, with D unresolved. V dropped 3 bases and J dropped 3 bases, with 8 bases sitting between them. The CDR3 extends over 13 amino acids. Germline-derived CDR1 and CDR2 are ENHRY and SYGVKD. Written as DNA, the CDR3 is TGTGCCATCAGTGAACCGTCGGACACTGAAGCTTTCTTT. Translation gives CAISEPSDTEAFF.

The chain employs TRBV6-4 and TRBJ1-4; tentatively, D is TRBD1 (5 bases). This CDR3 is 14 amino acids long. The germline V and J ends were trimmed by 5 bases and 8 bases, with 15 bases remaining between them. Germline loops: CDR1 MRHNA, CDR2 SNTAGT. CDR3 nucleotides: TGTGCCAGCAGTATCGACCAAGGGGCAGAAAAACTGTTTTTT. Protein product: CASSIDQGAEKLFF.

The chain combines TRBV12-5 with TRBJ2-2; 11 bases line up with TRBD1. Germline V CDR1 and CDR2: LGHNT, FRNRAP. Trimming took 2 bases from V and 4 from J; bases not matched to a gene: 15. The CDR3 is 20 residues long. The CDR3: CASGLLGQGAPGLGTGELFF. The CDR3 DNA follows: TGTGCTAGTGGTTTGTTAGGACAGGGGGCGCCGGGTCTGGGCACCGGGGAGCTGTTTTTT.

The rearrangement joins TRBV10-3 to TRBJ1-4; D unclear. Germline CDR1 and CDR2: ENHRY and SYGVKD. This CDR3 has 13 amino acids. V gave up 2 bases and J gave up 5 bases, with 6 bases separating them. CDR3: CAISETENEKLFF. The CDR3 bases are TGTGCCATCAGTGAGACAGAGAATGAAAAACTGTTTTTT.

The chain has TRBV3-1 (or the pseudogene TRBV3-2) and TRBJ1-5, with 11 positions matching TRBD1. V shed 10 bases, J shed 0 bases, and the junction held 17 bases outside the gene matches. CDR1 LGHDT and CDR2 YNNKEL come from the germline V gene (reference sequence). CDR3 size: 19 residues. CDR3 nucleotides: TGTGCCACCAATAAGGGAGGGGGACAGGGGGTTTCTAGCAATCAGCCCCAGCATTTT. Translation: CATNKGGGQGVSSNQPQHF.